The entry below gives a single TCR beta chain sequence along with its context. Its target is not known. CDR1 is KGHSH, CDR2 LQKENI, per germline. J gave up 4 bases and V 4 bases, and 9 bases lay outside the gene matches. The length of the CDR3 is 16 residues. The data are from a study of graft-versus-host responses after intestinal transplantation. Study at large: Recipients had multivisceral, liver-intestinal, or isolated intestinal transplants. All of the recipients had induction that used anti-thymocyte globulin, then tacrolimus and steroids for two to four years.

The method was immunoSEQ multiplex PCR; TCRdb's version includes in-frame clones alone and lacks a portion of them. The data hold tens of thousands of clones, with roughly 91% observed a single time. Study-wide results and limits: Ileal or blood samples showed some GvH clones first, and such clones were also found in recipient marrow. Among circulating GvH clones, peak levels were associated with early post-transplant declines in HvG clones.

The origin of this receptor is a human donor who received an intestinal transplant. The V and J genes are TRBV18 and TRBJ2-7; 11 nucleotides align to TRBD2. The sequences come from unstimulated CD4+ T cells sorted from spleen or lymph node cells, collected before intestinal transplant. CDR3 in DNA: TGTGCCAGCTCACAGGCTAGCGGGGGGAATTCATACGAGCAGTACTTC. Translating gives CASSQASGGNSYEQYF.